This T cell receptor (beta chain) is drawn from a study of T cells in Graves' hyperthyroidism and ophthalmopathy. The CDR3 runs to 14 residues. V was shortened by 0 bases and J by 8 bases, with 11 bases between the two germline ends. Germline assignment: CDR1 LNHNV and CDR2 YYDKDF (reference sequence). RNA transcripts were the template for amplifying TCR beta CDR3 regions. First-round RT-PCR of the TCR CDR3 relied on the HTBI primer set. MiXCR was run by TCRdb on the multiplex PCR reads, yielding one entry per CDR3 protein. This sample has more than 50,000 distinct CDR3 sequences, with under 70% found just once. The table lists this clonotype with many counts.

The chain uses TRBV15 and TRBJ2-1, with no clear D. This TCR was sampled from an older woman with Graves' ophthalmopathy. The source material was blood. The CDR3 sequence: CATSREGSLDEQFF. CDR3 sequence (DNA): TGTGCCACCAGCAGAGAGGGTAGCCTGGATGAGCAGTTCTTC.